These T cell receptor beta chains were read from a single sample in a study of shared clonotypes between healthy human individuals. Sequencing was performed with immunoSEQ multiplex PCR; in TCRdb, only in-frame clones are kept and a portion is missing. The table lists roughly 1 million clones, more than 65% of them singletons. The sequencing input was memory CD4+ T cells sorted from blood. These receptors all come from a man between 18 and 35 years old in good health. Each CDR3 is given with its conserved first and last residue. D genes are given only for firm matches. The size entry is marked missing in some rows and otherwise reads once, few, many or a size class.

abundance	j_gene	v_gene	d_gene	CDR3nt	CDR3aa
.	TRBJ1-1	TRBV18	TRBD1	TGTGCCAGCTCACCCCGACCAGGACAGGGGGCAAAGGGGAACACTGAAGCTTTCTTT	CASSPRPGQGAKGNTEAFF
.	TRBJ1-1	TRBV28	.	TGTGCCAGCAGTTTTGGGGCAGGAGAATACACTGAAGCTTTCTTT	CASSFGAGEYTEAFF
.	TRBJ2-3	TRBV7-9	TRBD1	TGTGCCAGCAGCCTCTGGACAGGGGCAGATACGCAGTATTTT	CASSLWTGADTQYF
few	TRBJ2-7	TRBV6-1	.	TGTGCCAGCAGTGAAAACACCTACGAGCAGTACTTC	CASSENTYEQYF
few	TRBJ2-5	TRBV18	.	TGTGCCAGCTCACCAGAAGGGCGTGAGACCCAGTACTTC	CASSPEGRETQYF
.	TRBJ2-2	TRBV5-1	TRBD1	TGCGCCAGCAGTTCAAGAACAGGGGTCGGCACCGGGGAGCTGTTTTTT	CASSSRTGVGTGELFF
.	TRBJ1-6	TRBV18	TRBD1	TGTGCCAGCTCACCACTCGGGACAGGGGGTAATTCACCCCTCCACTTT	CASSPLGTGGNSPLHF
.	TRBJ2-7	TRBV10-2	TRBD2	TGCGCCAGCAGTGGGCTAGCGGGAGTTGAGCAGTACTTC	CASSGLAGVEQYF
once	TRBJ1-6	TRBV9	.	TGTGCCAGCAGCGTAACCCTAAATAATTCACCCCTCCACTTT	CASSVTLNNSPLHF
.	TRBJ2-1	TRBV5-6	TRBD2	TGTGCCAGCAGCTTGGGACTAGCGGGCACTCCCGCTTACAATGAGCAGTTCTTC	CASSLGLAGTPAYNEQFF
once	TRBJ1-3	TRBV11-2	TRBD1	TGTGCCAGCAGCTTAGTATCGGACAGGGCCTCTGGAAACACCATATATTTT	CASSLVSDRASGNTIYF
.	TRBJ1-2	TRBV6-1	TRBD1	TGTGCCAGCAAGACGGACAGGGCTAACTATGGCTACACCTTC	CASKTDRANYGYTF
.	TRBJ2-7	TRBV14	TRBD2	TGTGCCAGCAGCCACCTAGCGGGTAACTACGAGCAGTACTTC	CASSHLAGNYEQYF
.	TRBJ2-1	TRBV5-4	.	TGTGCCAGCAGCCGGGGGACAGACCCCTACAATGAGCAGTTCTTC	CASSRGTDPYNEQFF
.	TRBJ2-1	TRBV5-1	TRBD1	TGCGCCAGCAGCTTGGCTGGACAGGAGTACAATGAGCAGTTCTTC	CASSLAGQEYNEQFF
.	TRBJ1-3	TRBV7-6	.	TGTGCCAGCAGCTTATCACTTCGCGGAAACACCATATATTTT	CASSLSLRGNTIYF
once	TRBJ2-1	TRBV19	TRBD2	TGTGCCAGTAGTATTACTAGCGGGGGTAATGAGCAGTTCTTC	CASSITSGGNEQFF
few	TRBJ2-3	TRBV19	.	TGTGCCAGTAGTGCCTTGGACTATACGCAGTATTTT	CASSALDYTQYF
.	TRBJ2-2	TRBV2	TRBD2	TGTGCCAGCAGAGGGACTAGCGCGAACACCGGGGAGCTGTTTTTT	CASRGTSANTGELFF
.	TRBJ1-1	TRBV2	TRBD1	TGTGCCAGCACTAGACAGGGGGCGTCGGGGAACACTGAAGCTTTCTTT	CASTRQGASGNTEAFF
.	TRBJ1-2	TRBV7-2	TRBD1	TGTGCCAGCAGTATCAGGGTAGGGGACAGCTATGGCTACACCTTC	CASSIRVGDSYGYTF
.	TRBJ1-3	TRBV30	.	TGTGCCTGGAGTAAGGGAGCAGGAAACACCATATATTTT	CAWSKGAGNTIYF
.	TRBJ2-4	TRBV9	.	TGTGCCAGCAGCGTAGGGCTCGCAGACATTCAGTACTTC	CASSVGLADIQYF
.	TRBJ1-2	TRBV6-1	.	TGTGCCAGCAGTGTGCTATTCGGGTCTGGCTACACCTTC	CASSVLFGSGYTF
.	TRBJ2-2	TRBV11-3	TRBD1	TGTGCCAGCAGCTTAGGAGACAGGGCGAACACCGGGGAGCTGTTTTTT	CASSLGDRANTGELFF
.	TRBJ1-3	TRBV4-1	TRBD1	TGCGCCAGCAGCCCCACAGGGACGGGACAGAGTAACACCATATATTTT	CASSPTGTGQSNTIYF
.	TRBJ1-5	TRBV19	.	TGTGCCAGTAGTATAGACGGGGGCAATCAGCCCCAGCATTTT	CASSIDGGNQPQHF
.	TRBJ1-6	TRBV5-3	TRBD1	TGTGCCAGAAGCCTCAGGGGGCCGGGCCAGTATTCACCCCTCCACTTT	CARSLRGPGQYSPLHF
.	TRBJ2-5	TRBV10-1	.	TGCGCCAGCAGTGGCGGGGCGGGGAAGACCCAGTACTTC	CASSGGAGKTQYF
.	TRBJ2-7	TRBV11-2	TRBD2	TGTGCCAGCAGCTCATCCCTAGCGGGAGATAGGGACTTC	CASSSSLAGDRDF
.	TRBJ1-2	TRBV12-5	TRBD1	TGTGCTAGTGGTTTATTGGGACAGTCCTATGGCTACACCTTC	CASGLLGQSYGYTF
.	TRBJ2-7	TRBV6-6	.	TGTGCCAGCAGTTACTCTTCCGCTCCAATCTACGAGCAGTACTTC	CASSYSSAPIYEQYF
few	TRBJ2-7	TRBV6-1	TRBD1	TGTGCCAGCAGTGAAAGTGGGACAGGGCGCTACGAGCAGTACTTC	CASSESGTGRYEQYF
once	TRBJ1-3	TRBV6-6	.	TGTGCCAGCAGATCTACAGGGACAGGAAACACCATATATTTT	CASRSTGTGNTIYF
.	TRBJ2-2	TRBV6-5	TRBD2	TGTGCCAGCAGTCCGACTAGCGGGAGGGTCGGGGAGCTGTTTTTT	CASSPTSGRVGELFF
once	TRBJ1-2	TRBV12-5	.	TGTGCTAGTGGTTTGCCAGGTACTGATGGCTACACCTTC	CASGLPGTDGYTF
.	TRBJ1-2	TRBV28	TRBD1	TGTGCCAGCAGCCCAGGGGGTGGCTATGGCTACACCTTC	CASSPGGGYGYTF
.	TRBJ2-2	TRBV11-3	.	TGTGCCAGCAGCAAAGGGGCGTTGGTCACCGGGGAGCTGTTTTTT	CASSKGALVTGELFF
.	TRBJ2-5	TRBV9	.	TGTGCCAGCAGCGTAGCTCCGACGGGGGTCCAAGAGACCCAGTACTTC	CASSVAPTGVQETQYF
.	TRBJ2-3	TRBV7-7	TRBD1	TGTGCTAGCAGCATGGGACAGGGTAGTGGAGATACGCAGTATTTT	CASSMGQGSGDTQYF
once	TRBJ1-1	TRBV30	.	TGTGCCTGGACAGGGCGGCACACTGAAGCTTTCTTT	CAWTGRHTEAFF
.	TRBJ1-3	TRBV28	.	TGTGCCAGCAGGGGGTCTGGAAACACCATATATTTT	CASRGSGNTIYF
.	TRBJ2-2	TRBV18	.	TGTGCCAGCTCACCGCGATTACTAGGAACATCGAACACCGGGGAGCTGTTTTTT	CASSPRLLGTSNTGELFF
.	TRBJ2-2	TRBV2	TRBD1	TGTGCCAGCAGTCGGGGACAGGGGGGTCCCGGGGAGCTGTTTTTT	CASSRGQGGPGELFF
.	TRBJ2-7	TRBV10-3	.	TGTGCCATCAGTGAGGTAGACAACGAGCAGTACTTC	CAISEVDNEQYF
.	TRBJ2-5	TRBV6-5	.	TGTGCCAGCAGCACAAGAGAGACCCAGTACTTC	CASSTRETQYF
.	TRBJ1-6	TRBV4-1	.	TGCGCCAGCAGCCAAGATTTAGGATTACCCCTCCACTTT	CASSQDLGLPLHF
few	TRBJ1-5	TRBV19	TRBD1	TGTGCCAGTAGTATAGATCTGAGCAGGGGGGTCAATCAGCCCCAGCATTTT	CASSIDLSRGVNQPQHF
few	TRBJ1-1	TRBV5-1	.	TGCGCCAGCAGCTTGGTGGGCCAGGCCCCAGGCGAGACTTTCTTT	CASSLVGQAPGETFF
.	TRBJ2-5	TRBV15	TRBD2	TGTGCCACCAGCAGGGGGACTAGCGGGGCTGAGACCCAGTACTTC	CATSRGTSGAETQYF
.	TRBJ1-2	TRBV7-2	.	TGTGCCAGCAGCTTAGGGAGAGGGGGTGAGGACTATGGCTACACCTTC	CASSLGRGGEDYGYTF
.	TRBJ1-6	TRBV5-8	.	TGTGCCAGCAGCTTGGTGGGAAATTCACCCCTCCACTTT	CASSLVGNSPLHF
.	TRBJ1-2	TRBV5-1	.	TGCGCCAGCAGCTGGGAGTCGGCGGCTTATGGCTACACCTTC	CASSWESAAYGYTF
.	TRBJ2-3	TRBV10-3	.	TGTGCCATCAGAGTGGGGCCCATCACAGATACGCAGTATTTT	CAIRVGPITDTQYF
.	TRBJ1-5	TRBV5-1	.	TGCGCCAGCAGCTCCGACACAAGCAATCAGCCCCAGCATTTT	CASSSDTSNQPQHF